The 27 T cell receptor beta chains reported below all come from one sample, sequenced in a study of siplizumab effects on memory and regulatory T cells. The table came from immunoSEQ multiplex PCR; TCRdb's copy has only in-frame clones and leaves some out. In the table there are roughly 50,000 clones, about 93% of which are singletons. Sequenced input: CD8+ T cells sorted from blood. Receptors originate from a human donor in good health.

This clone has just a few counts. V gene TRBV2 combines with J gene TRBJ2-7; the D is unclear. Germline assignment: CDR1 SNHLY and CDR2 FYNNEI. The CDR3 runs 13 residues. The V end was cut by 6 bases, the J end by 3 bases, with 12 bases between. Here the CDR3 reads CASRQRSHYEQYF. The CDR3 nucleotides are TGTGCCAGCAGGCAGCGAAGCCACTACGAGCAGTACTTC.

The CDR3 region is CASRRLDNEQFF. The CDR3 DNA sequence: TGTGCCAGCAGAAGGCTGGACAATGAGCAGTTCTTC. This chain connects TRBV27 to TRBJ2-1; D unresolved. V was shortened by 6 bases and J by 5 bases, with 8 bases between the two germline ends. CDR3 length: 12 amino acids. Germline V gene sequence: CDR1 MNHEY, CDR2 SMNVEV (reference sequence).

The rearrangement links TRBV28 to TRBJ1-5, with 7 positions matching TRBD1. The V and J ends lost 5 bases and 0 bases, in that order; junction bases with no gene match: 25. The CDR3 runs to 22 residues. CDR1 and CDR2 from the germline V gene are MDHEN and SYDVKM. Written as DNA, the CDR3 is TGTGCCAGCAGTCAGGCAGGGCCGGGACAGCCTTCATTACGGTATAGCAATCAGCCCCAGCATTTT. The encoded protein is CASSQAGPGQPSLRYSNQPQHF.

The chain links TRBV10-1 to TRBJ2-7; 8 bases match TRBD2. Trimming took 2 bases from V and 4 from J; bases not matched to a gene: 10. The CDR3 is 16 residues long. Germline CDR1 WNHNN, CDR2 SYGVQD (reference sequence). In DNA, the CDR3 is TGCGCCAGCAGTGAGGGTGCAAGCGGGAGTAGATACGAGCAGTACTTC. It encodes CASSEGASGSRYEQYF.

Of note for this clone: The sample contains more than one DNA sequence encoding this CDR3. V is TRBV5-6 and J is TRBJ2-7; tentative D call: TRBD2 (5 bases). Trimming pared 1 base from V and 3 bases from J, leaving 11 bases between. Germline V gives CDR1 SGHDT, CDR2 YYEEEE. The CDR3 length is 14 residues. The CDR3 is CASSLSPGFYEQYF. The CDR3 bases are TGTGCCAGCAGCTTGTCTCCGGGATTCTACGAGCAGTACTTC.

The CDR3 coding sequence is TGTGCCAGCAGCGTAGAGCGGGAGCTGTCGAGGGAGCAGTTCTTC. Translating gives CASSVERELSREQFF. The chain is built from TRBV9 and TRBJ2-1; 8 bases fit TRBD2. V lost 0 bases and J lost 10; bases outside the gene matches: 9. CDR1 is SGDLS and CDR2 is YYNGEE in the germline V gene. The CDR3 consists of 15 residues.

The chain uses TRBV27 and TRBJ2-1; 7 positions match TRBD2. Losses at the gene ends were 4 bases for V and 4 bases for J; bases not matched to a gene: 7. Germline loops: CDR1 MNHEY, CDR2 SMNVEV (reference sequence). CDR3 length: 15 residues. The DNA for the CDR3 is TGTGCCAGCAGTTCCCCGGGAGGAGTATACAATGAGCAGTTCTTC. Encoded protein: CASSSPGGVYNEQFF.

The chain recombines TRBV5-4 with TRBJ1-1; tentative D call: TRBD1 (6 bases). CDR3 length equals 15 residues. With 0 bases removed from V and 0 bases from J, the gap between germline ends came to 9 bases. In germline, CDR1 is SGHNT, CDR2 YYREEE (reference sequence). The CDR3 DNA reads TGTGCCAGCAGCTTGGGGGGGGCCATGAACACTGAAGCTTTCTTT. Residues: CASSLGGAMNTEAFF.

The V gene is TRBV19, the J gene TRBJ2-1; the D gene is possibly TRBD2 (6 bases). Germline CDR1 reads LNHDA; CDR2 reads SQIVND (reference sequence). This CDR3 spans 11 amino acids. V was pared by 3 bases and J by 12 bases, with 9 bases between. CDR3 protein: CASSIGGTQFF. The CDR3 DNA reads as TGTGCCAGTAGTATTGGGGGGACGCAGTTCTTC.

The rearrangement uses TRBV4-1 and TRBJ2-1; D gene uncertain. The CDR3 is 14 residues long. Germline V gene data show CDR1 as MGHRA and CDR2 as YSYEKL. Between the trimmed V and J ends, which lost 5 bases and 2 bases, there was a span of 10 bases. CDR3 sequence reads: CASSNRVTYNEQFF. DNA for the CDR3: TGCGCCAGCAGCAATCGAGTCACCTACAATGAGCAGTTCTTC.

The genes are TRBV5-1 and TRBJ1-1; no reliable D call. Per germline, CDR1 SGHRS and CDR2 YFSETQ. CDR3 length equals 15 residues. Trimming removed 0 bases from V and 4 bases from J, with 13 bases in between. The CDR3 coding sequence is TGCGCCAGCAGCTTGGAGGCCGGGCTGATCACTGAAGCTTTCTTT. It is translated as CASSLEAGLITEAFF.

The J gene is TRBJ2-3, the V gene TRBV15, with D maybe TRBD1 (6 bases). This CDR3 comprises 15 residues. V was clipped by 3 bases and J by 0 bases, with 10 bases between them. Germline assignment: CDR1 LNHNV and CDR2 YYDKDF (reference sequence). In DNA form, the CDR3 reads TGTGCCACCAGCAGGGGACACACTAGCACAGATACGCAGTATTTT. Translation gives CATSRGHTSTDTQYF.

DNA of the CDR3: TGTGCCAGCAGCGGGGGAGGGGTTATTGGGGATACGCAGTATTTT. Translated, it gives CASSGGGVIGDTQYF. V usage is TRBV9 and J usage is TRBJ2-3, with 7 bases fitting TRBD2. Germline V gene sequence: CDR1 SGDLS, CDR2 YYNGEE. This CDR3 comprises 15 residues. The J segment lost 6 bases and the V segment lost 3 bases, leaving 10 bases of the junction unmatched.

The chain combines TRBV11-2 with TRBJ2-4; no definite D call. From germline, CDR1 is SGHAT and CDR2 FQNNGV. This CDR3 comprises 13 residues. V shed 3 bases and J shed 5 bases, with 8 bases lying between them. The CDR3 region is CASSFITENIQYF. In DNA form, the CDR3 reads TGTGCCAGCAGCTTCATTACCGAAAACATTCAGTACTTC.

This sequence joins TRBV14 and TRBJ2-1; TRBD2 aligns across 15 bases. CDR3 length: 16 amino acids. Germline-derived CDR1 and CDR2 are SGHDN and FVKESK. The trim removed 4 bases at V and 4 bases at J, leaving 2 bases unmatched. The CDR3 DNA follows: TGTGCCAGCAGCCCGGGACTAGCGGGAGGATACAATGAGCAGTTCTTC. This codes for CASSPGLAGGYNEQFF.

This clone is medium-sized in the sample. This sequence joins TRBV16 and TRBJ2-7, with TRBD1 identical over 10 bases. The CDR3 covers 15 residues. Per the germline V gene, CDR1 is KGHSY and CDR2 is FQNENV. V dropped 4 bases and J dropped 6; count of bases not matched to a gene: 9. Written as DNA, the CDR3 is TGTGCCAGCAGCCCCCGGGACAGGGGTTTTGGCGAGCAGTACTTC. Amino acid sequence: CASSPRDRGFGEQYF.

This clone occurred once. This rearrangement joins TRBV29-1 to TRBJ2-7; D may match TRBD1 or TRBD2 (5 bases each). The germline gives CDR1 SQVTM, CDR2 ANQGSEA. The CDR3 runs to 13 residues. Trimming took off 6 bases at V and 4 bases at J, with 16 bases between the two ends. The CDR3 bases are TGCAGCGTCCCGGGACCTACTATATACGAGCAGTACTTC. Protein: CSVPGPTIYEQYF.

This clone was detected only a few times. The DNA for the CDR3 is TGTGCCAGCAGCCTACAAGTGACACAGCCCCAGCATTTT. Protein: CASSLQVTQPQHF. The chain has TRBV27 and TRBJ1-5; D not resolved. The CDR3 spans 13 residues. V was cut by 6 bases and J by 7 bases, with 13 bases left in between. Per the germline V gene, CDR1 is MNHEY and CDR2 is SMNVEV (reference sequence).

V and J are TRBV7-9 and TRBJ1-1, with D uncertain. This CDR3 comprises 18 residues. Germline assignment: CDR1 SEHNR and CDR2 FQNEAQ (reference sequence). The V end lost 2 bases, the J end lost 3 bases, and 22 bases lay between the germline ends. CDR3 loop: CASSLLSSPQLTDTEAFF. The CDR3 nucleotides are TGTGCCAGCAGCTTACTATCCTCCCCCCAACTAACTGACACTGAAGCTTTCTTT.

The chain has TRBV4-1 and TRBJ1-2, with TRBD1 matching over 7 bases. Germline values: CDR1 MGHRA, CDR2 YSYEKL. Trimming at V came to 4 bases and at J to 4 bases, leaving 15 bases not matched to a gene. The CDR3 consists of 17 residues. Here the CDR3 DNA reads TGCGCCAGCAGCCGACCCTCGCGGGACAGATCTCGCTATGGCTACACCTTC. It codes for CASSRPSRDRSRYGYTF.

CDR3 sequence: CASSLPNTEAFF. CDR3 nucleotides: TGTGCCAGCAGTTTGCCGAACACTGAAGCTTTCTTT. The chain couples TRBV28 to TRBJ1-1; D is undetermined. CDR1 is MDHEN and CDR2 is SYDVKM in the germline V gene. The CDR3 consists of 12 residues. Trimming stripped 3 bases from V and 1 base from J, with 3 bases between.

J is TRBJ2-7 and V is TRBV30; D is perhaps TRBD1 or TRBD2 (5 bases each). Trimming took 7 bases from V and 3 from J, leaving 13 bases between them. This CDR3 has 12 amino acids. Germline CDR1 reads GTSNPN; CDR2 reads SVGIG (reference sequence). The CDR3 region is CASLSGRYEQYF. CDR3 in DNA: TGTGCCTCTCTTTCGGGACGCTACGAGCAGTACTTC.

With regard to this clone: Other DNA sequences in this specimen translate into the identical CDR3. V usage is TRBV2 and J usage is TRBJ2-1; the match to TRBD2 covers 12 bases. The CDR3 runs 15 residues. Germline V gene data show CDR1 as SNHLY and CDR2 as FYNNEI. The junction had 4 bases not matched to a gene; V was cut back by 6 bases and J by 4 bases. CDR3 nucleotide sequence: TGTGCCAGCAGGGATGGGACTAGCGGGTACAATGAGCAGTTCTTC. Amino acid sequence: CASRDGTSGYNEQFF.

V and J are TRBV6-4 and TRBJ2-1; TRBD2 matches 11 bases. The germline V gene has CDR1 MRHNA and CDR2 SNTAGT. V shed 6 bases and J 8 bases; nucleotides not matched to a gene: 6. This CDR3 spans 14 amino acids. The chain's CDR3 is CASSPTSGSDEQFF. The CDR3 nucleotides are TGTGCCAGCAGCCCTACTAGCGGGAGCGATGAGCAGTTCTTC.

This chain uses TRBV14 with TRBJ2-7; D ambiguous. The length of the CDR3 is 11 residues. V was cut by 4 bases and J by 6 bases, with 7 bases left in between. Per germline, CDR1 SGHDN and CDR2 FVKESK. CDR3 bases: TGTGCCAGCAGCCGAGGAGTCGAGCAGTACTTC. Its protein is CASSRGVEQYF.

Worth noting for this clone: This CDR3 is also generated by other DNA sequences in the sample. DNA for the CDR3: TGCGCCAGCAGCCAGGGGGCAACTAATGAAAAACTGTTTTTT. This translates into CASSQGATNEKLFF. The J gene is TRBJ1-4, the V gene TRBV4-1; perhaps TRBD1 as D (5 bases). Germline V gene sequence: CDR1 MGHRA, CDR2 YSYEKL. The CDR3 has 14 amino acids. V was clipped by 3 bases and J by 0 bases, with 5 bases between them.

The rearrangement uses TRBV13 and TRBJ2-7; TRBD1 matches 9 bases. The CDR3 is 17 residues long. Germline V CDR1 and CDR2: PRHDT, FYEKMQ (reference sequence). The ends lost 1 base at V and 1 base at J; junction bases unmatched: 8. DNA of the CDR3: TGTGCCAGCAGCTTAGAGGGACAGGGAACTACTTCCTACGAGCAGTACTTC. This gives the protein CASSLEGQGTTSYEQYF.